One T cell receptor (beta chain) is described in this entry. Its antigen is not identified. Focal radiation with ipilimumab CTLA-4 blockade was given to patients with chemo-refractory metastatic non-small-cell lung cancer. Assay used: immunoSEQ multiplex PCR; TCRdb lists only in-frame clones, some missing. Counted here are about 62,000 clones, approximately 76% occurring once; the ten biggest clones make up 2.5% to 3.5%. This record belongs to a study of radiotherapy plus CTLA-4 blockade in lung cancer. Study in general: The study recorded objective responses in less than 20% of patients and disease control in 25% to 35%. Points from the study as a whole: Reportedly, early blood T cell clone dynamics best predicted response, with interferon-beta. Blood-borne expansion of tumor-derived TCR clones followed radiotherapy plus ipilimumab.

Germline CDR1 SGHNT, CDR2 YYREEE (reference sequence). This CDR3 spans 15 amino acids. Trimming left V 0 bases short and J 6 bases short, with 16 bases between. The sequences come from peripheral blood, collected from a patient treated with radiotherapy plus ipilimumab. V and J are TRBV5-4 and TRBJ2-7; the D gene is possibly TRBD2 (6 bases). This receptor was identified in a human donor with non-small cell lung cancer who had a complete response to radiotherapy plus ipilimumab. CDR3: CASSLAGAVKGEQYF. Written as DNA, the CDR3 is TGTGCCAGCAGCTTGGCGGGAGCGGTAAAGGGCGAGCAGTACTTC.